This T cell receptor (beta chain) was profiled in a study of T cell repertoires in cytomegalovirus infection. About the research overall: Use of recently identified HLA-C-restricted and well-studied HLA-B-restricted CMV epitopes was part of the study. CMV infection and matching HLA type were both indicated by public TCR beta signatures. Notes on the study in general: The response measured ex vivo was dominated by TCR beta clonotypes (HLA-C-restricted and CMV-specific). Carriage of CMV together with the relevant HLA was identifiable through cumulative public TCR beta family frequency.

The CDR3 loop spans 18 amino acids. Germline V lookup: CDR1 SGHTA, CDR2 FQGNSA. The J segment lost 8 bases and the V segment lost 4 bases, leaving 15 bases of the junction unmatched. This clonotype was seen more than once but under ten times. Its antigen is still unknown. TCRdb reprocessed the reads with MiXCR, giving one entry per CDR3 protein. The data contain approximately 500,000 distinct CDR3 sequences, around a third of them seen just once; the ten biggest clones take up 17%. This TCR was recovered from a human donor in good health (CMV status not recorded). Some clones in this sample may be carry-over from other donors' samples. The sequences come from cultured PBMCs, collected from culture after CMV antigen stimulation. The chain couples TRBV7-2 to TRBJ2-2; TRBD2 matches at 11 bases. The CDR3 DNA sequence: TGTGCCAGCAGCTCGCTCGTAAGAGCTAGCGGGAGGTCTGGGGAGCTGTTTTTT. It encodes CASSSLVRASGRSGELFF. Using reference TRBV7-2 and TRBJ2-2 for the parts outside the CDR3, the full variable domain is GAGVSQSPSNKVTEKGKDVELRCDPISGHTALYWYRQSLGQGLEFLIYFQGNSAPDKSGLPSDRFSAERTGGSVSTLTIQRTQQEDSAVYLCASSSLVRASGRSGELFFGEGSRLTVL.